Relative to its sample, the clone carrying this T cell receptor (beta chain) is medium-sized (0.01 to 0.1%). Its target is not known. The data belong to a study of CD8 T cells in ankylosing spondylitis. Whole-study results and caveats: Disease-linked clones reportedly concentrated significantly in matched ankylosing spondylitis synovial fluid.

In making TCR beta libraries, quantitative 5'-RACE with molecular barcodes was used. A single record per CDR3 protein comes from TCRdb applying MiXCR to the 5' RACE reads. The sample lists about 64,000 distinct CDR3 sequences; about 6.2% were seen once. The CDR3 sequence is 13 residues long. Germline CDR1 reads MNHEY; CDR2 reads SMNVEV (reference sequence). Trimming shortened V by 8 bases and J by 4 bases, and 15 bases separated the two germline ends. This receptor was obtained from a male donor with ankylosing spondylitis. Sequencing used synovial fluid, either unsorted or a sorted T cell fraction (not recorded which). This chain uses TRBV27 with TRBJ2-7; perhaps D is TRBD1 or TRBD2 (5 bases each). CDR3 in amino acids: CASGRDERYEQYF. DNA of the CDR3: TGTGCCAGCGGCCGGGACGAGCGATACGAGCAGTACTTC.